Presented here are 18 T cell receptor beta chains from one specimen sequenced in a study of T cell responses to AZD1222 COVID-19 vaccine (dated by TCRdb to the early 2020s). Per the publication, the time point label means: baseline before first vaccination. Preparation of the library involved the immunoSEQ multiplex PCR assay. TCRdb limited this immuneACCESS table to in-frame rearrangements with V and J called. A share of clones is missing; checked studies link under half to unresolved V genes, and the rest is unexplained. The sample records about 120,000 clones, approximately 89% of which are singletons. Approximately 4.2% of the sample belongs to the ten largest clones. The specimen was peripheral blood, collected on day 0 of AZD1222 vaccination. The source of these receptors is an adult in good health.

V usage is TRBV14 and J usage is TRBJ1-2, with 10 bases identical to TRBD1. The CDR3 is made up of 15 amino acids. J gave up 4 bases and V 6 bases, and 8 bases lay outside the gene matches. Germline CDR1 is SGHDN and CDR2 is FVKESK. The CDR3, as DNA: TGTGCCAGCAGTGAGCGGGACAGGGGTCTCTATGGCTACACCTTC. It translates to CASSERDRGLYGYTF.

The genes are TRBV11-1 and TRBJ2-2; the D call may be TRBD1 or TRBD2 (6 bases each). CDR3 length: 15 amino acids. Germline V gene lookup returns CDR1 SGHAT and CDR2 FQDESV (reference sequence). The V gene lost 5 bases and the J gene lost 4 bases, with 14 bases spanning the gap. DNA of the CDR3: TGTGCCAGCAGCCCTTGGGGGGCCGGCACCGGGGAGCTGTTTTTT. It encodes CASSPWGAGTGELFF.

The chain couples TRBV4-3 to TRBJ1-3; D remains ambiguous. CDR1 and CDR2 (germline): LGHNA, YSLEER. There are 15 residues in the CDR3. V lost 1 base to trimming and J lost 4 bases, with 11 bases between them. The DNA for the CDR3 is TGCGCCAGCAGCCAAGCTATGGGCCTCGGAAACACCATATATTTT. Residues: CASSQAMGLGNTIYF.

The chain joins TRBV4-1 to TRBJ2-5; possibly TRBD2 for D (6 bases). Trimming left V 1 base short and J 5 bases short, with 17 bases between. The germline V gene encodes CDR1 MGHRA and CDR2 YSYEKL. The CDR3 sequence is 16 residues long. The CDR3 region is CASSQAPQEGRETQYF. The CDR3 nucleotides read TGCGCCAGCAGCCAAGCCCCACAGGAGGGGCGGGAGACCCAGTACTTC.

This clone was counted only a few times. The J gene is TRBJ1-1, the V gene TRBV7-2; D gene uncertain. CDR1 is SGHTA and CDR2 is FQGNSA in the germline V gene. V was shortened by 1 base and J by 1 base, with 4 bases between the two germline ends. The CDR3 has 13 residues. CDR3 region: CASSLGRNTEAFF. CDR3 sequence (DNA): TGTGCCAGCAGCTTAGGTCGGAACACTGAAGCTTTCTTT. Full variable domain (outside the CDR3, taken from reference TRBV7-2 and TRBJ1-1): GAGVSQSPSNKVTEKGKDVELRCDPISGHTALYWYRQSLGQGLEFLIYFQGNSAPDKSGLPSDRFSAERTGGSVSTLTIQRTQQEDSAVYLCASSLGRNTEAFFGQGTRLTVV.

The rearrangement uses TRBV5-4 and TRBJ2-7, with 7 bases fitting TRBD1. This CDR3 region has 13 residues. CDR1 SGHNT and CDR2 YYREEE come from the germline V gene (reference sequence). Losses at the gene ends were 4 bases for V and 2 bases for J; bases not matched to a gene: 3. The CDR3 reads CASSHDRAYEQYF. In nucleotides, the CDR3 is TGTGCCAGCAGCCACGACAGGGCCTACGAGCAGTACTTC.

The rearrangement links TRBV4-1 to TRBJ2-5; 9 nucleotides line up with TRBD2. Per the germline V gene, CDR1 is MGHRA and CDR2 is YSYEKL. The CDR3 contains 19 residues. Unmatched junction bases numbered 15, after V lost 2 bases and J lost 2 bases. The CDR3 DNA is TGCGCCAGCAGCCAAAGGGAGGGGCTAGCGGGGACCCAGCAAGAGACCCAGTACTTC. Translated: CASSQREGLAGTQQETQYF.

This chain joins TRBV7-2 and TRBJ1-5; D not certain. Germline-derived CDR1 and CDR2 are SGHTA and FQGNSA. The CDR3 totals 13 residues. V dropped 3 bases and J dropped 6 bases, with 9 bases sitting between them. CDR3 DNA: TGTGCCAGCAGCTTGGTGATGGGTCAGCCCCAGCATTTT. It is translated as CASSLVMGQPQHF.

The V gene is TRBV5-8, the J gene TRBJ2-2; D is perhaps TRBD2 (6 bases). Germline CDR1 reads SGHTS; CDR2 reads YDEGEE. V was trimmed by 4 bases and J by 2 bases, leaving 18 bases between them. This CDR3 comprises 17 residues. CDR3 sequence reads: CASSRGLIQTNTGELFF. The CDR3 DNA follows: TGTGCCAGCAGCCGTGGACTAATCCAGACCAACACCGGGGAGCTGTTTTTT. The full variable domain, with the rest looked up from reference TRBV5-8 and TRBJ2-2, is EAGVTQSPTHLIKTRGQQATLRCSPISGHTSVYWYQQALGLGLQFLLWYDEGEERNRGNFPPRFSGRQFPNYSSELNVNALELEDSALYLCASSRGLIQTNTGELFFGEGSRLTVL.

The rearrangement joins TRBV7-2 to TRBJ1-2; possible D gene TRBD1, 6 bases. V was pared by 7 bases and J by 8 bases, with 14 bases between. The CDR3 has 12 amino acids. The germline gives CDR1 SGHTA, CDR2 FQGNSA. DNA for the CDR3: TGTGCCAGCAACTACAGGGTTGGAGGCTACACCTTC. Its protein is CASNYRVGGYTF.

This clone came up once. V is TRBV4-2 and J is TRBJ1-3; TRBD1 might be the D (5 bases). The CDR3 is 16 amino acids. Germline V lookup: CDR1 LGHNA, CDR2 YNFKEQ. Trimming took off 1 base at V and 1 base at J, with 11 bases between the two ends. CDR3: CASSQGRGRSGNTIYF. CDR3 DNA: TGTGCCAGCAGCCAAGGGAGGGGCAGATCTGGAAACACCATATATTTT.

This rearrangement joins TRBV15 to TRBJ1-6; D remains unclear. Germline loops: CDR1 LNHNV, CDR2 YYDKDF (reference sequence). Trimming stripped 1 base from V and 0 bases from J, with 10 bases between. The CDR3 runs 17 residues. CDR3 coding DNA: TGTGCCACCAGCAGAGTTCGGGGTAGCTCCTATAATTCACCCCTCCACTTT. Translated, it gives CATSRVRGSSYNSPLHF.

This chain joins TRBV2 and TRBJ2-3; TRBD2 agrees at 13 bases. Germline CDR1 is SNHLY and CDR2 is FYNNEI. With V trimmed by 4 bases and J by 1 base, 5 bases remained unmatched. This CDR3 region has 17 residues. The CDR3 DNA follows: TGTGCCAGCAGTGGTGGGACTAGCGGGGCCGGCACAGATACGCAGTATTTT. Translated, it gives CASSGGTSGAGTDTQYF.

The chain couples TRBV5-1 to TRBJ1-2, with D maybe TRBD1 (5 bases). The germline CDR1 and CDR2 sequences are SGHRS and YFSETQ. The CDR3 extends over 16 amino acids. V shed 4 bases and J shed 0 bases, with 16 bases lying between them. CDR3 amino acids: CASSGTGKLANYGYTF. CDR3 DNA sequence: TGCGCCAGCAGCGGGACCGGGAAATTAGCTAACTATGGCTACACCTTC.

The chain has TRBV5-6 and TRBJ1-2; D uncertain. Trimming took off 3 bases at V and 8 bases at J, with 14 bases between the two ends. CDR1 SGHDT and CDR2 YYEEEE come from the germline V gene. The CDR3 length is 13 residues. The CDR3 nucleotides read TGTGCCAGCAGCTCCCGCTGGTTCCAGGGCTACACCTTC. It is translated as CASSSRWFQGYTF.

The rearrangement joins TRBV19 to TRBJ1-1; 7 positions agree with TRBD1. The CDR3 consists of 14 residues. In germline, CDR1 is LNHDA, CDR2 SQIVND (reference sequence). With V trimmed by 5 bases and J by 9 bases, 12 bases remained unmatched. CDR3 sequence (DNA): TGTGCCAGTAGTTTCCGGGACAGCCATCCGCAAGCTTTCTTT. This codes for CASSFRDSHPQAFF.

The V call is TRBV5-6, the J call TRBJ2-6; 12 bases agree with TRBD1. The CDR3 is made up of 16 amino acids. Looked up from germline, CDR1 is SGHDT and CDR2 is YYEEEE. V shed 4 bases, J shed 2 bases, and the junction held 1 base outside the gene matches. The DNA of the CDR3 is TGTGCCAGCAGCGGGGACAGGGGGCCTGGGGCCAACGTCCTGACTTTC. Translation: CASSGDRGPGANVLTF. The full variable domain, with the rest looked up from reference TRBV5-6 and TRBJ2-6, is DAGVTQSPTHLIKTRGQQVTLRCSPKSGHDTVSWYQQALGQGPQFIFQYYEEEERQRGNFPDRFSGHQFPNYSSELNVNALLLGDSALYLCASSGDRGPGANVLTFGAGSRLTVL.

The chain carries TRBV11-2 and TRBJ2-5; no reliable D call. Matching the DNA end better, TRBJ2-7 makes the J call doubtful. This CDR3 is built from 13 residues. Germline V gives CDR1 SGHAT, CDR2 FQNNGV. The CDR3 DNA reads TGTGCCAGCAGCTTATCGAGGTCCTACGAGCAGTACTTC. Amino acid sequence: CASSLSRSYEQYF.